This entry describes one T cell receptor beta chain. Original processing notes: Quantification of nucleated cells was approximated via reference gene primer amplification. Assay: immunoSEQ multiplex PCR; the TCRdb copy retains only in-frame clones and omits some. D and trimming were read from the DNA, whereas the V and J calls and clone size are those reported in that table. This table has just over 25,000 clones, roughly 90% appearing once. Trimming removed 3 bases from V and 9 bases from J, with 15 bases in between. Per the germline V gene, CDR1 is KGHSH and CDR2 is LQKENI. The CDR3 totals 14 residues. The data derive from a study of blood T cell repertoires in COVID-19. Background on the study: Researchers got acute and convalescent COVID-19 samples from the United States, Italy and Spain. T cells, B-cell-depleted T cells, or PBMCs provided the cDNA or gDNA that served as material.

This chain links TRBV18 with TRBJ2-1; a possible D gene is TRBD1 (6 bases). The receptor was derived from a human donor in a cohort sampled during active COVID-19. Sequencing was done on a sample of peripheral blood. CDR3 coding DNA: TGTGCCAGCTCACCGGAACAGGGAATGGGTGAGCAGTTCTTC. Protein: CASSPEQGMGEQFF.